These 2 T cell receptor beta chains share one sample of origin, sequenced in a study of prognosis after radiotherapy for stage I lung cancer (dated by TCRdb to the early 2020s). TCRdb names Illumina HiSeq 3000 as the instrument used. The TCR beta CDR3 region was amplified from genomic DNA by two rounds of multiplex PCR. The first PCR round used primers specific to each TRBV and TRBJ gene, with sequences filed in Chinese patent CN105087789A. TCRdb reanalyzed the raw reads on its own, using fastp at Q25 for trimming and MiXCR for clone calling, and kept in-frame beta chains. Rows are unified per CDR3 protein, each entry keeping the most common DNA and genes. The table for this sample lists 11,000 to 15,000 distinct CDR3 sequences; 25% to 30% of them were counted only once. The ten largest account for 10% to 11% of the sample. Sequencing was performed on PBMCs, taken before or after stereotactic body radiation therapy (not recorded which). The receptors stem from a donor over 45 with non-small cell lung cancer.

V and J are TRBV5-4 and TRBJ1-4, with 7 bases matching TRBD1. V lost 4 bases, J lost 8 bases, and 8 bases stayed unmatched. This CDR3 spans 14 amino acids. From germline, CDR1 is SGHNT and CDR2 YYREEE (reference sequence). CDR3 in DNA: TGTGCCAGCAGCCAACAGGGGACGGGCGAAAAACTGTTTTTT. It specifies CASSQQGTGEKLFF.

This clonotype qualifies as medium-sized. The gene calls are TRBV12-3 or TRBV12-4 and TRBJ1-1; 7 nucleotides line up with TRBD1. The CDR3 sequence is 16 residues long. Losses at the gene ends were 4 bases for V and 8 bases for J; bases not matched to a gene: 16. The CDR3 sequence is CASSSSNRGFGSEAFF. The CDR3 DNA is TGTGCCAGCAGTTCGTCCAACAGGGGATTTGGGTCCGAAGCTTTCTTT.